This T cell receptor beta chain was documented in a study of blood T cell repertoires in COVID-19. Germline CDR1 is KGHSH and CDR2 is LQKENI. CDR3 length: 15 residues. Trimming at V came to 6 bases and at J to 4 bases, leaving 7 bases not matched to a gene. Repertoires were generated with immunoSEQ multiplex PCR, while TCRdb's copy carries only in-frame clones and drops some. The table shows about 89,000 clones, with 75% to 85% occurring only once. This chain links TRBV18 with TRBJ2-3, with 10 bases lining up with TRBD1. The TCR sequence derives from an elderly woman with acute or convalescent COVID-19. Sequencing input: peripheral blood. CDR3 region: CASSPGTGVPDTQYF. The CDR3 bases are TGTGCCAGCTCCCCCGGGACAGGGGTCCCAGATACGCAGTATTTT.